This T cell receptor (beta chain) was documented in a study of T cells after posttransplantation cyclophosphamide (TCRdb year 2016). The study in broad terms: Using TRB sequencing, the study followed how the T cell repertoire reconstituted after myeloablative bone marrow transplantation in which posttransplantation cyclophosphamide served as GVHD prophylaxis. Because TRA and TRB clonality were tightly correlated in fewer than 10 samples, subsequent TCR analyses were focused on TRB only. Blood from all 35 or so PTCy patients who had 1-year posttransplant specimens underwent TRB sequencing. Public TRB sequences were searched against a database of over 3,000 sequences associated with responses to pathogens, tumor antigens, self-antigens and alloantigens. Up to roughly 3 additional blood samples from 2 to 5.2 years after transplant were also TRB-sequenced in 3 patients, as was pretransplant blood from a handful of patients. Samples from 30 to 40 PTCy-treated patients and approximately 15 related bone marrow donors of those patients were subjected to antigen receptor sequencing.

Broad study findings and their caveats: Across fewer than 55 patients, TRB clonality was highly associated with recipient CMV seropositivity and CMV reactivation, and PTCy diversity was similar to diversity in CNI/methotrexate controls. Donor-recipient similarity was low at 1-2 months but rose over the first year, and later blood repertoires were often dominated by donor CD8+ memory clones. The TRB repertoires of T cells infiltrating skin or GI tract showed only limited overlap with the TRB repertoires of T cells in blood.

On the day of marrow donation, related bone marrow donors gave peripheral blood samples. Peripheral blood and bone marrow mononuclear cells were isolated by Ficoll-Hypaque density centrifugation and cryopreserved. CD4+ and CD8+ T cells, including naive and memory subsets, were sorted by FACS using a FACSAria II. Comment on this clone: Its antigen remains unidentified. Base-call qualities are not available, and no considerably larger clone is one nucleotide away.

Genomic DNA was the input for TRB sequencing, which was run either with the immunoSEQ assay at survey resolution or with the hsTCRB kit. Per the source publication's procedure: The immunoSEQ software handled the initial read processing, while the LymphoSeq R package was used for the repertoire analyses. Clonality was calculated as 1 minus normalized Shannon entropy, and the Gini coefficient was also calculated for each TRB dataset. Phenotypes of unsorted samples were inferred by mapping TRB sequences from sorted subsets of the recipient or donor onto the same recipient's unsorted samples. The table was pulled from immuneACCESS by TCRdb, which kept in-frame rearrangements only. Such tables lose some clones; where checked, under half of the loss comes from unresolved V genes, and the rest has no known cause. V and J calls plus clone size are reproduced from that table; the DNA served to infer D and trimming. The table for this sample lists 22,000 or so clones; approximately 76% of them were counted only once. The ten biggest clones cover 0.65% to 0.75% of the sample.

The source material was memory CD4+ T cells sorted from PBMCs. This TCR came from a woman aged 55-70 years in good health, CMV-negative, and a related stem cell transplant donor.

The DNA reads as follows: TGTGCCAGCAGAAAGGACAGAAACTCTGGGGCCAACGTCCTGACTTTC. This translates into CASRKDRNSGANVLTF. The chain links TRBV2 with TRBJ2-6; possibly the D gene is TRBD1, per 6 matching bases. The CDR3, cysteine through phenylalanine, is 16 amino acids long. Kept here is only the CDR3 DNA, which spans 48 bases and is read in frame from base 1. The junction carries 12 bases between V and J, which are trimmed by 6 bases and 0 bases respectively. The germline V gene sets CDR1 to SNHLY and CDR2 to FYNNEI.